The 10 T cell receptor beta chains presented below share a single source sample, sequenced in a study of siplizumab effects on memory and regulatory T cells. Libraries were prepared by immunoSEQ multiplex PCR; TCRdb keeps only in-frame clonotypes and omits some of them. The sample has approximately 48,000 clones, over 90% seen once; the top ten hold 17%. The sample consisted of CD8+ T cells sorted from blood. The receptors originated from a human donor in good health.

The CDR3 loop reads CASRTDTYEQYF. DNA for the CDR3: TGTGCCAGCAGGACAGATACCTACGAGCAGTACTTC. The J gene is TRBJ2-7, the V gene TRBV6-1; tentative D call: TRBD1 (5 bases). Germline lookup yields CDR1 MNHNS and CDR2 SASEGT. The CDR3 is 12 residues long. Trimming shortened V by 6 bases and J by 2 bases, and 8 bases separated the two germline ends.

This clone was detected only once. The gene calls are TRBV7-6 and TRBJ1-1, with TRBD1 as a possible D gene (5 bases). V lost 6 bases to trimming and J lost 7 bases, with 21 bases between them. Germline lookup yields CDR1 SGHVS and CDR2 FNYEAQ. This CDR3 is built from 15 residues. The CDR3 sequence: CASSPGGDGLSEAFF. The CDR3 region has the DNA TGTGCCAGCAGTCCGGGGGGGGACGGATTAAGTGAAGCTTTCTTT.

The chain couples TRBV27 to TRBJ1-3, with unresolved D. The CDR3 loop spans 13 amino acids. Germline V gene data show CDR1 as MNHEY and CDR2 as SMNVEV (reference sequence). Trimming pared 6 bases from V and 0 bases from J, leaving 6 bases between. The CDR3 DNA reads as TGTGCCAGCAGCCTCCACTCTGGAAACACCATATATTTT. Amino acid sequence: CASSLHSGNTIYF.

The chain employs TRBV29-1 and TRBJ1-3; no firm D call. V was cut by 6 bases and J by 8 bases, with 17 bases left in between. Germline V lookup: CDR1 SQVTM, CDR2 ANQGSEA. The CDR3 runs 13 residues. The DNA of the CDR3 is TGCAGCGTACTCGGTCTAAAGGGAGACACCATATATTTT. It translates to CSVLGLKGDTIYF.

A single count supports this clone. The chain uses TRBV5-4 and TRBJ2-5, with D unclear. Germline loops: CDR1 SGHNT, CDR2 YYREEE (reference sequence). This CDR3 has 13 amino acids. Trimming took off 4 bases at V and 2 bases at J, with 9 bases between the two ends. CDR3 amino acids: CASSPRRQETQYF. Written as DNA, the CDR3 is TGTGCCAGCAGCCCACGACGACAAGAGACCCAGTACTTC.

The chain uses TRBV19 and TRBJ2-1; 7 bases map to TRBD2. Germline V gene lookup returns CDR1 LNHDA and CDR2 SQIVND (reference sequence). V was pared by 7 bases and J by 9 bases, with 6 bases of the junction left unmatched. The CDR3 is 12 residues long. The CDR3 nucleotides are TGTGCCAGTATGACTAGCCTGGGTGAGCAGTTCTTC. Translated: CASMTSLGEQFF.

The chain recombines TRBV5-1 with TRBJ2-7, with a weak D call TRBD1 (6 bases). V shed 4 bases and J shed 3 bases, with 20 bases lying between them. The CDR3 spans 16 residues. Germline CDR1 is SGHRS and CDR2 is YFSETQ. The CDR3 DNA is TGCGCCAGCAGCCCGGAACAGGGCTTAGATTACTACGAGCAGTACTTC. Its translation: CASSPEQGLDYYEQYF.

The V call is TRBV28, the J call TRBJ2-3; the match to TRBD2 covers 14 bases. V dropped 2 bases and J dropped 4; count of bases not matched to a gene: 5. The CDR3 sequence is 17 residues long. CDR1 is MDHEN and CDR2 is SYDVKM in the germline V gene. The CDR3 nucleotides are TGTGCCAGCAGTTTAGGGACTAGCGGGAGAGGGTCAGATACGCAGTATTTT. Protein sequence: CASSLGTSGRGSDTQYF.

The V gene is TRBV27, the J gene TRBJ2-7; D remains unclear. The V gene lost 2 bases and the J gene lost 3 bases, with 14 bases spanning the gap. Germline values: CDR1 MNHEY, CDR2 SMNVEV (reference sequence). The CDR3 has 15 residues. The CDR3 DNA sequence: TGTGCCAGCAGTTTAAAAGTTTCGACCCTCTACGAGCAGTACTTC. Translated, it gives CASSLKVSTLYEQYF.

This clone has just one count. The chain carries TRBV27 and TRBJ2-6; 8 bases align to TRBD1. This CDR3 has 20 residues. Germline CDR1 is MNHEY and CDR2 is SMNVEV (reference sequence). Trimming at V came to 3 bases and at J to 0 bases, leaving 13 bases not matched to a gene. As DNA, the CDR3 is TGTGCCAGCAGTTTGAACGCCGGGACAGGACTTCTCTCTGGGGCCAACGTCCTGACTTTC. As protein: CASSLNAGTGLLSGANVLTF.